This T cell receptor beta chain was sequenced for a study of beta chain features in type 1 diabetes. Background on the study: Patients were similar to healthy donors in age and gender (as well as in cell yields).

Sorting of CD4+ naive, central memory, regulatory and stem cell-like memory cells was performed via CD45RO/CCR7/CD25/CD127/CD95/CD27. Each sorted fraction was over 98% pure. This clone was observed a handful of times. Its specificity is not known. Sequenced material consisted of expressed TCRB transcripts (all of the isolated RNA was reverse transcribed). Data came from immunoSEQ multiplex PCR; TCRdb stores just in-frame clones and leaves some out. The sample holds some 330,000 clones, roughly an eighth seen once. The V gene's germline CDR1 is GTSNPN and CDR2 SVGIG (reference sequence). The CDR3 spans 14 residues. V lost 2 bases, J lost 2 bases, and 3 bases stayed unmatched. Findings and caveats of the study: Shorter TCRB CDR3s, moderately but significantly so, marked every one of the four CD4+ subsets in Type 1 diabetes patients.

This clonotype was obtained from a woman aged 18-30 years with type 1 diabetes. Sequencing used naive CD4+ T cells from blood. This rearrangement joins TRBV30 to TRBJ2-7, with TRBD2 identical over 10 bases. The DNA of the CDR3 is TGTGCCTGGAGTTCGGGACTAGCGACCTACGAGCAGTACTTC. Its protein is CAWSSGLATYEQYF. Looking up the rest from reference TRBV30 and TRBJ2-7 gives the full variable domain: SQTIHQWPATLVQPVGSPLSLECTVEGTSNPNLYWYRQAAGRGLQLLFYSVGIGQISSEVPQNLSASRPQDRQFILSSKKLLLSDSGFYLCAWSSGLATYEQYFGPGTRLTVT.